The present T cell receptor beta chain was sequenced within a study of T-cell reconstitution after alpha-beta-depleted transplantation in children. A library of TCRbeta sequences, prepared with unique molecular identifiers, was generated. A single record per CDR3 protein comes from TCRdb applying MiXCR to the PCR reads. The sample contains a few hundred thousand distinct CDR3 sequences, around 27% of which appear only once. Regarding this clonotype: The antigen is not known.

Study outcomes and limitations: Reported findings indicate that, about two months after transplant, alpha-beta T cells came from several hundred expanded clones, which were derived from non-depleted graft cells.

The length of the CDR3 is 14 residues. Germline V CDR1 and CDR2: DFQATT, SNEGSKA (reference sequence). Trimming removed 4 bases from V and 3 bases from J; junction bases left unmatched: 8. V and J are TRBV20-1 and TRBJ1-2; 7 bases are shared with TRBD1. The clonotype originates from a boy under two years old with Wiskott-Aldrich syndrome, due to receive a stem cell transplant. This specimen was PBMCs, taken before TCRalphabeta/CD19-depleted stem cell transplant. CDR3 residues: CSATPTGLDYGYTF. Written as DNA, the CDR3 is TGCAGTGCTACCCCGACAGGGCTGGACTATGGCTACACCTTC.